This TCR beta chain came from a study of blood T cell repertoires in COVID-19. Study-level background: PBMCs, B-cell-depleted T cells, or T cells were the source of the cDNA or gDNA that made up the material.

Clones were sequenced by immunoSEQ multiplex PCR, and TCRdb holds only the in-frame ones, with some missing. The sample has tens of thousands of clones; 79% are singletons. CDR3 length: 13 residues. Germline CDR1 is SNHLY and CDR2 is FYNNEI. Concerning this clone itself: The junction does not match germline at one end; this may be a read error.

Sample: peripheral blood. The V gene is TRBV2, the J gene TRBJ1-1, with D unresolved. This sequence originates from a man in his 60s with active or convalescent COVID-19. The CDR3 is CASTEVMNTEAFF. The CDR3, as DNA: TGTGCCAGCACTGAAGTCATGAACACTGAAGCTTTCTTT.